This T cell receptor (beta chain) was documented in a study of blood T cell repertoires in COVID-19. This clone has a single count. Libraries were prepared by immunoSEQ multiplex PCR; TCRdb keeps only in-frame clonotypes and omits some of them. The sample consists of about 220,000 clones, 70% to 90% of them appearing once. Unmatched junction bases numbered 10, after V lost 4 bases and J lost 6 bases. Germline loops: CDR1 KGHSH, CDR2 LQKENI. This CDR3 has 16 amino acids. The J gene is TRBJ1-5, the V gene TRBV18, with 9 bases lining up with TRBD1. The sample taken for sequencing was PBMCs or T cells enriched from blood (not recorded which). This receptor was taken from a woman in her fifties or sixties with acute COVID-19. In DNA, the CDR3 is TGTGCCAGCTCACTGGCTGAGGGACAGGGAGGTCAGCCCCAGCATTTT. This encodes CASSLAEGQGGQPQHF.